Following are 12 T cell receptor beta chains from one sample sequenced in a study of T cells in Graves' hyperthyroidism and ophthalmopathy. Regions amplified from RNA transcripts were the TCR beta CDR3 regions. The study used the HTBI primer set for a first-round RT-PCR of the TCR CDR3. TCRdb ran MiXCR on the multiplex PCR reads and lists one entry per CDR3 protein. The sample yields 400,000 to 550,000 distinct CDR3 sequences, roughly an eighth seen once. Sequences were obtained from blood. The receptors derive from a woman younger than 35 with Graves' hyperthyroidism.

This clonotype was detected many times. J is TRBJ2-1 and V is TRBV6-1, with D perhaps TRBD1 (5 bases). The length of the CDR3 is 16 residues. The V gene lost 6 bases and the J gene lost 5 bases, with 20 bases spanning the gap. CDR1 is MNHNS, CDR2 SASEGT, per germline. CDR3 residues: CASRDQGPRNNNEQFF. Here the CDR3 DNA reads TGTGCCAGCAGAGACCAGGGCCCCCGGAATAACAATGAGCAGTTCTTC.

This clonotype was observed at least ten times. The chain couples TRBV3-1 to TRBJ2-2, with 12 bases identical to TRBD1. V shed 4 bases and J 5 bases; nucleotides not matched to a gene: 2. Germline V gives CDR1 LGHDT, CDR2 YNNKEL (reference sequence). The CDR3 has 15 amino acids. CDR3 nucleotides: TGTGCCAGCAGCCTGGGACAGGGGGCAACCGGGGAGCTGTTTTTT. It specifies CASSLGQGATGELFF.

This clonotype was recorded a few times. This rearrangement joins TRBV24-1 to TRBJ2-1, with 10 positions matching TRBD1. The CDR3 length is 14 residues. V dropped 8 bases and J dropped 6; count of bases not matched to a gene: 6. Germline lookup yields CDR1 KGHDR and CDR2 SFDVKD. DNA of the CDR3: TGTGCCACCAACCCGGGACAGGGGTCCAATGAGCAGTTCTTC. It translates to CATNPGQGSNEQFF.

In its sample, this clonotype was seen many times. The rearrangement uses TRBV27 and TRBJ2-1; the D gene is possibly TRBD2 (6 bases). V lost 5 bases to trimming and J lost 7 bases, with 12 bases between them. This CDR3 has 13 residues. CDR1 and CDR2 from the germline V gene are MNHEY and SMNVEV (reference sequence). The CDR3 coding sequence is TGTGCCAGCAGTCTCGGGAGTTTTAATGAGCAGTTCTTC. Translation: CASSLGSFNEQFF.

The chain combines TRBV2 with TRBJ2-3, with TRBD2 as a possible D gene (6 bases). V gave up 7 bases and J gave up 9 bases, with 20 bases separating them. This CDR3 is 14 amino acids long. The germline V gene has CDR1 SNHLY and CDR2 FYNNEI. CDR3 DNA: TGTGCCAGCACGGAGAGACTAGTCTCAATGACGCAGTATTTT. This codes for CASTERLVSMTQYF.

In its sample, this clonotype was seen many times. This chain joins TRBV2 and TRBJ2-2; 8 nucleotides agree with TRBD1. The CDR3 covers 14 residues. J gave up 1 base and V 9 bases, and 4 bases lay outside the gene matches. CDR1 SNHLY and CDR2 FYNNEI come from the germline V gene. CDR3 residues: CASTGTGNTGELFF. CDR3 in DNA: TGTGCCAGTACCGGGACAGGGAACACCGGGGAGCTGTTTTTT.

This clonotype was observed a few times. This chain links TRBV7-9 with TRBJ2-7; no firm D call. The CDR3 has 13 residues. Trimming shortened V by 4 bases and J by 2 bases, and 9 bases separated the two germline ends. Germline CDR1 reads SEHNR; CDR2 reads FQNEAQ (reference sequence). CDR3 region: CASSSEVPYEQYF. The CDR3 DNA reads TGTGCCAGCAGCTCCGAGGTACCCTACGAGCAGTACTTC. Drawing the rest from reference TRBV7-9 and TRBJ2-7, the complete variable domain is DTGVSQNPRHKITKRGQNVTFRCDPISEHNRLYWYRQTLGQGPEFLTYFQNEAQLEKSRLLSDRFSAERPKGSFSTLEIQRTEQGDSAMYLCASSSEVPYEQYFGPGTRLTVT.

Many counts were recorded for this clonotype. V and J are TRBV6-6 and TRBJ1-1; TRBD1 matches 8 bases. CDR1 is MNHNY and CDR2 is SVGAGI in the germline V gene (reference sequence). The CDR3 totals 17 residues. With V trimmed by 0 bases and J by 1 base, 7 bases remained unmatched. The CDR3 bases are TGTGCCAGCAGTTACTCCGGCAGGGGGCTAAAGAACACTGAAGCTTTCTTT. Translated: CASSYSGRGLKNTEAFF.

This clonotype was detected ten times or more. The chain uses TRBV6-1 and TRBJ1-2, with unresolved D. Germline values: CDR1 MNHNS, CDR2 SASEGT. This CDR3 spans 12 amino acids. V lost 3 bases and J lost 2, with 4 bases in between. CDR3 coding DNA: TGTGCCAGCAGTGAGGGGAACTATGGCTACACCTTC. This translates into CASSEGNYGYTF.

This clonotype came up many times. V is TRBV15 and J is TRBJ2-5; tentative D call: TRBD1 (5 bases). Trimming pared 1 base from V and 4 bases from J, leaving 7 bases between. Germline V CDR1 and CDR2: LNHNV, YYDKDF (reference sequence). The CDR3 spans 13 residues. The CDR3 sequence is CATSRARAETQYF. The DNA for the CDR3 is TGTGCCACCAGCAGAGCCAGGGCAGAGACCCAGTACTTC.

The chain joins TRBV3-1 to TRBJ2-3; TRBD2 is a possible D gene (5 bases). With 0 bases removed from V and 1 base from J, the gap between germline ends came to 14 bases. The germline V gene has CDR1 LGHDT and CDR2 YNNKEL (reference sequence). The CDR3 totals 17 residues. CDR3 residues: CASSQEDWQDCTDTQYF. The CDR3 coding sequence is TGTGCCAGCAGCCAAGAGGACTGGCAAGACTGCACAGATACGCAGTATTTT.

The table lists this clonotype with many counts. V usage is TRBV28 and J usage is TRBJ1-1; D not resolved. This CDR3 spans 16 amino acids. CDR1 is MDHEN and CDR2 is SYDVKM in the germline V gene. The V end lost 3 bases, the J end lost 2 bases, and 16 bases lay between the germline ends. DNA for the CDR3: TGTGCCAGCAGTTTTTCAACCATAACCCTAAACACTGAAGCTTTCTTT. It is translated as CASSFSTITLNTEAFF.